The clone carrying this TCR beta chain was detected once. Original handling: Amplification of reference gene primers provided the estimated nucleated cell counts. Sequencing was performed with immunoSEQ multiplex PCR; in TCRdb, only in-frame clones are kept and a portion is missing. V and J calls and clone size are those listed in that table; D and trimming were worked out from the DNA. Altogether around 180,000 clones are present, approximately 83% being singletons, with the ten largest covering over 2.5%. CDR1 is SGHKS, CDR2 YYEKEE, per germline (reference sequence). Trimming removed 2 bases from V and 8 bases from J, with 17 bases in between. The CDR3 consists of 15 residues. The data derive from a study of blood T cell repertoires in COVID-19. Study summary: Acute and convalescent COVID-19 samples came from the United States, Italy and Spain. Sources were T cells, B-cell-depleted T cells, or PBMCs; the material itself was cDNA or gDNA.

This clonotype was sampled from a man in his sixties with acute or convalescent COVID-19. The V gene is TRBV5-5, the J gene TRBJ2-1, with D perhaps matching TRBD2 (6 bases). The material sequenced was peripheral blood. DNA of the CDR3: TGTGCCAGCAGCTTACGGACGCGGGGAAGGGATGAGCAGTTCTTC. This codes for CASSLRTRGRDEQFF.